One T cell receptor (beta chain) is described in this entry. Using immunoSEQ multiplex PCR, the repertoire was profiled, and TCRdb retains in-frame clones only, with some absent. The repertoire holds about 340,000 clones, with more than 85% as singletons. The record originates from a study of brain T cells in children with intractable seizures. Time point specified: blood from clinic visit 5 months post-surgery; TSC patient then seizure free. Surgery cases with the highest brain T cell transcript signatures were chosen for sequencing. Deletions cut 5 bases from V and 2 bases from J, with 16 bases between. The CDR3 extends over 15 amino acids. From germline, CDR1 is SGHNT and CDR2 YYREEE (reference sequence).

This material consisted of peripheral blood, taken more than 4 months after surgery. The rearrangement links TRBV5-4 to TRBJ1-2, with TRBD1 as a possible D gene (6 bases). This clonotype originated in a boy younger than two with tuberous sclerosis and intractable seizures. CDR3 residues: CASRRGDTGNYGYTF. DNA of the CDR3: TGTGCCAGCAGAAGAGGGGACACCGGCAACTATGGCTACACCTTC.